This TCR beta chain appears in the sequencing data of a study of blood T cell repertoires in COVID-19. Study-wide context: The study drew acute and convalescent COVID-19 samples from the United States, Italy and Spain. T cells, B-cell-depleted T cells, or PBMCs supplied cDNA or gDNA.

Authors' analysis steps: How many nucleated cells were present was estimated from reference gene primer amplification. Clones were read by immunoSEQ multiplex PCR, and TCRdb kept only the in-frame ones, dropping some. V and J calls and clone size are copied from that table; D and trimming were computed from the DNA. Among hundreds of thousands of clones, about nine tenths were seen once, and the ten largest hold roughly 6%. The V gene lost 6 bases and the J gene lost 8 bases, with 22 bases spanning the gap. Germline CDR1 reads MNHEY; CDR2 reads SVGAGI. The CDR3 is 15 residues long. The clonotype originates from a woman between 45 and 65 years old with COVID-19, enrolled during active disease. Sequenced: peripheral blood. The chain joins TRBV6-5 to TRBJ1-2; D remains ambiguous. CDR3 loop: CASRPTASLGGGYTF. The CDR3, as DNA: TGTGCCAGCAGACCCACAGCATCCCTGGGTGGAGGCTACACCTTC.